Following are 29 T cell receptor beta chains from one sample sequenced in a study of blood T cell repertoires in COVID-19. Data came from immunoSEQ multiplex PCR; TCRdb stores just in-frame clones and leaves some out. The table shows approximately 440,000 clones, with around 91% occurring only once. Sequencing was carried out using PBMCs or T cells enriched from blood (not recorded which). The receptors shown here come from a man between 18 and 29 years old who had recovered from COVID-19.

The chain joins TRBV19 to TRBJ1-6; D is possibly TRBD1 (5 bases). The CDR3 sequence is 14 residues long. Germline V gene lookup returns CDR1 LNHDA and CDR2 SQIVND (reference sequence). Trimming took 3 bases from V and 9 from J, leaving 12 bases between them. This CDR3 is CASSITGISSPLHF. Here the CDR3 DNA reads TGTGCCAGTAGTATCACAGGCATAAGTTCACCCCTCCACTTT. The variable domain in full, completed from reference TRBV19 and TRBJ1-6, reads DGGITQSPKYLFRKEGQNVTLSCEQNLNHDAMYWYRQDPGQGLRLIYYSQIVNDFQKGDIAEGYSVSREKKESFPLTVTSAQKNPTAFYLCASSITGISSPLHFGNGTRLTVT.

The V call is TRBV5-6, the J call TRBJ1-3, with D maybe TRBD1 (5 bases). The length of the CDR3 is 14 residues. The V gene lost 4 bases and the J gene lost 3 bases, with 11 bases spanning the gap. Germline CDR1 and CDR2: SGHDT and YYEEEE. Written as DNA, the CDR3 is TGTGCCAGCAGCCTTCAGGGAGGTGGAAACACCATATATTTT. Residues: CASSLQGGGNTIYF. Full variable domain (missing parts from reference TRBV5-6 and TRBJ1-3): DAGVTQSPTHLIKTRGQQVTLRCSPKSGHDTVSWYQQALGQGPQFIFQYYEEEERQRGNFPDRFSGHQFPNYSSELNVNALLLGDSALYLCASSLQGGGNTIYFGEGSWLTVV.

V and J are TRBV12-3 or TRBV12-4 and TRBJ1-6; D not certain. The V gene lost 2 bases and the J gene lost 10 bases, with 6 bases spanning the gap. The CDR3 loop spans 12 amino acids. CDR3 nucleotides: TGTGCCAGCAGTTTATATGAGTCACCCCTCCACTTT. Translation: CASSLYESPLHF.

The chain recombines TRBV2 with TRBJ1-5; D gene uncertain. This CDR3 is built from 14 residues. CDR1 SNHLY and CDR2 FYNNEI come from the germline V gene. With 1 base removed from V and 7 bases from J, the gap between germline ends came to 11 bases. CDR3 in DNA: TGTGCCAGCAGTGAAGAAGGAGGGCGGCAGCCCCAGCATTTT. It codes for CASSEEGGRQPQHF. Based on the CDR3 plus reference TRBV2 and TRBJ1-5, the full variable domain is EPEVTQTPSHQVTQMGQEVILRCVPISNHLYFYWYRQILGQKVEFLVSFYNNEISEKSEIFDDQFSVERPDGSNFTLKIRSTKLEDSAMYFCASSEEGGRQPQHFGDGTRLSIL.

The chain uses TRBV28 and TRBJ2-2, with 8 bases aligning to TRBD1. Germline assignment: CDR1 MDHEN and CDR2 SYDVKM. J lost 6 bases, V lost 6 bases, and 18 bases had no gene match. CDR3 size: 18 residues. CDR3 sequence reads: CASSPLPPGGDVSGELFF. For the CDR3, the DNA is TGTGCCAGCAGCCCGCTCCCGCCAGGGGGCGATGTCTCCGGGGAGCTGTTTTTT.

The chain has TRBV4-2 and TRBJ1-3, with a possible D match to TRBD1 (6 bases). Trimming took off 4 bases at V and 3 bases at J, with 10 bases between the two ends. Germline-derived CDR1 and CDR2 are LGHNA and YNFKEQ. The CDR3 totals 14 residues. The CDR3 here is CASSRGGLGNTIYF. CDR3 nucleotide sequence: TGTGCCAGCAGCCGCGGGGGCCTTGGAAACACCATATATTTT.

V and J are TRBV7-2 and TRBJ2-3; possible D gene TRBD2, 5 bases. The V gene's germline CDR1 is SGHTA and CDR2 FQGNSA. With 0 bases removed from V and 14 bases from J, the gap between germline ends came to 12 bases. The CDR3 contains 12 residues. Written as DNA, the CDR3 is TGTGCCAGCAGCTTAGCCTACCCGGGGATGTATTTT. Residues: CASSLAYPGMYF.

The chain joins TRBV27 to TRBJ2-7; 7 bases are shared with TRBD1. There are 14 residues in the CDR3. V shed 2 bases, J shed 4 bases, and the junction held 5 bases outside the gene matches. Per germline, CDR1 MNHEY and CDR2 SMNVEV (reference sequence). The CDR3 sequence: CASSLEGASYEQYF. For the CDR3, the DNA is TGTGCCAGCAGTTTAGAGGGGGCTAGTTACGAGCAGTACTTC.

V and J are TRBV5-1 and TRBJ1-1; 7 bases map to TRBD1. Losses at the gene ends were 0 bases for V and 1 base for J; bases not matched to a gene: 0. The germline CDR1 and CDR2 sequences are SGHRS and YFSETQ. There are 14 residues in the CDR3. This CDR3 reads CASSLGTGNTEAFF. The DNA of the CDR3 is TGCGCCAGCAGCTTGGGGACAGGGAACACTGAAGCTTTCTTT.

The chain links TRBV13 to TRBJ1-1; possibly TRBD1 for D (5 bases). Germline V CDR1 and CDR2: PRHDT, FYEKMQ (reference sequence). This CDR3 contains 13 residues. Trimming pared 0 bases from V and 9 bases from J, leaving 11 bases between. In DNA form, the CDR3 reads TGTGCCAGCAGCTTAGGCCTCAGGGATCAAGCTTTCTTT. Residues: CASSLGLRDQAFF. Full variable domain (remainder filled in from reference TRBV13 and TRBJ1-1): AAGVIQSPRHLIKEKRETATLKCYPIPRHDTVYWYQQGPGQDPQFLISFYEKMQSDKGSIPDRFSAQQFSDYHSELNMSSLELGDSALYFCASSLGLRDQAFFGQGTRLTVV.

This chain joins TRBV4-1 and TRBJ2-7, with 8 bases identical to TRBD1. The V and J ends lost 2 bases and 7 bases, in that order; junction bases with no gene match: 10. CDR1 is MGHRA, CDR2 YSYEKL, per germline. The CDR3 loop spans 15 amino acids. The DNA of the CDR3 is TGCGCCAGCAGCCAACCCCGAGACAGGGGAGGAGAGCAGTACTTC. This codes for CASSQPRDRGGEQYF.

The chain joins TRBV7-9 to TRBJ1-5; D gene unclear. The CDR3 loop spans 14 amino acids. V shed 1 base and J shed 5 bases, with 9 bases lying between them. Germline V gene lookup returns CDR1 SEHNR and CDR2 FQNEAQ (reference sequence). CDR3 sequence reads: CASSLGPGDQPQHF. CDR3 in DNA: TGTGCCAGCAGCTTAGGCCCCGGTGATCAGCCCCAGCATTTT.

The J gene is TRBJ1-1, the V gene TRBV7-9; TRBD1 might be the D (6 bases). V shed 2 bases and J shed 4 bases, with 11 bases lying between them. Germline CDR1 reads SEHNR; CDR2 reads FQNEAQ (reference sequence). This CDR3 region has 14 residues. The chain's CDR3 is CASSLYRVTTEAFF. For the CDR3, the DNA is TGTGCCAGCAGCTTATACAGGGTCACCACTGAAGCTTTCTTT.

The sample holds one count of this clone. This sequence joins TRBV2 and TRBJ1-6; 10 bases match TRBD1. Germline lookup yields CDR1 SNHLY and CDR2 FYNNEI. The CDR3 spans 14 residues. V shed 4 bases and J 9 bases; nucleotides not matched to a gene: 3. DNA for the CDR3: TGTGCCAGCAGTGGACAGGGGGCAATTTCACCCCTCCACTTT. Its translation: CASSGQGAISPLHF.

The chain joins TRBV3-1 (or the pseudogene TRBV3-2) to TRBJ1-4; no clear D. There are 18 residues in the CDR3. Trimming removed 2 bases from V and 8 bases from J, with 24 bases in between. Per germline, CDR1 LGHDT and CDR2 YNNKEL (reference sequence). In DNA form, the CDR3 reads TGTGCCAGCAGCCAAACGGGGAGGCTTGTGGGAATTCGCGAAAAACTGTTTTTT. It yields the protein CASSQTGRLVGIREKLFF.

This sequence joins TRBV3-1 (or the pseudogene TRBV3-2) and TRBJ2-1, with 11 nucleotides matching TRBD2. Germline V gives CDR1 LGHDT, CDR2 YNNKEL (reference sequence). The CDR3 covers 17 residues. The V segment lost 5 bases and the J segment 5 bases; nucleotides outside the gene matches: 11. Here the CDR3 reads CASSELAGTSGHNEQFF. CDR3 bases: TGTGCCAGCAGCGAACTTGCCGGGACTAGCGGACACAATGAGCAGTTCTTC.

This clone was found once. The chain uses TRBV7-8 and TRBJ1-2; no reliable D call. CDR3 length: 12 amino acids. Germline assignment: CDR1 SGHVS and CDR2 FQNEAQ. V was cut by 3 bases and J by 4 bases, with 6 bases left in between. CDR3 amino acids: CASSFESYGYTF. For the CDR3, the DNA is TGTGCCAGCAGCTTCGAGAGCTATGGCTACACCTTC.

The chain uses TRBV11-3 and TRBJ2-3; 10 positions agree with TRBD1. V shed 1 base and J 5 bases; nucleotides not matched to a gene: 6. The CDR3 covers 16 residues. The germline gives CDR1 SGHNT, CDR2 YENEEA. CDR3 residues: CASSLVGTGVVDTQYF. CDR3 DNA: TGTGCCAGCAGCTTAGTTGGGACAGGGGTAGTAGATACGCAGTATTTT.

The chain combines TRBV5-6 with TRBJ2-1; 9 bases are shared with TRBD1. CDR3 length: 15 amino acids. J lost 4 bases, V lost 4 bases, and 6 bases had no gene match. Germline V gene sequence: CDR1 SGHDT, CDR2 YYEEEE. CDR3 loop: CASSQTGGPYNEQFF. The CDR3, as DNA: TGTGCCAGCAGCCAGACAGGGGGGCCATACAATGAGCAGTTCTTC.

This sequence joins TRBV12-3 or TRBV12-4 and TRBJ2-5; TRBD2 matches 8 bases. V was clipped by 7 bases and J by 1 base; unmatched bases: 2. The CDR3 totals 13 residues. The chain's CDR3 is CASKGTSQETQYF. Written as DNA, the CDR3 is TGTGCCAGCAAGGGGACTAGCCAAGAGACCCAGTACTTC.

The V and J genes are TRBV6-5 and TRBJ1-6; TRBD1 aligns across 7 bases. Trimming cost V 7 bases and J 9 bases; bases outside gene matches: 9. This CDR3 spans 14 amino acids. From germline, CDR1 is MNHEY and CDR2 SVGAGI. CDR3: CASNRRGTGSPLHF. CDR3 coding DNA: TGTGCCAGCAACCGCAGGGGGACGGGTTCACCCCTCCACTTT.

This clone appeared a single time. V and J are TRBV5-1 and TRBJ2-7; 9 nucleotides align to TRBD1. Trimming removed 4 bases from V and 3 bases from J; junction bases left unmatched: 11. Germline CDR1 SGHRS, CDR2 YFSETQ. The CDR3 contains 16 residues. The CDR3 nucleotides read TGCGCCAGCAGCCAGAAAGGGACAGGGACTTACTACGAGCAGTACTTC. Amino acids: CASSQKGTGTYYEQYF.

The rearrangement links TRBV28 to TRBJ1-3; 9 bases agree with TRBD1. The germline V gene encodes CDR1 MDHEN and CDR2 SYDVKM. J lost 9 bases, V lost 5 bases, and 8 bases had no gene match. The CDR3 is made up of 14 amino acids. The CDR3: CASSPGTGTGTIYF. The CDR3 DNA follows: TGTGCCAGCAGTCCCGGGACAGGGACGGGCACCATATATTTT.

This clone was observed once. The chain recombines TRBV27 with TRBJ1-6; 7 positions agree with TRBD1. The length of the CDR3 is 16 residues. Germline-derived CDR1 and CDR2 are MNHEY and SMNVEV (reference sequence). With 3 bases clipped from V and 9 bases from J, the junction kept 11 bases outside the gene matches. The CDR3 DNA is TGTGCCAGCAGTTTCGGCAGGGGGTGGGGTGGTTCACCCCTCCACTTT. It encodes CASSFGRGWGGSPLHF.

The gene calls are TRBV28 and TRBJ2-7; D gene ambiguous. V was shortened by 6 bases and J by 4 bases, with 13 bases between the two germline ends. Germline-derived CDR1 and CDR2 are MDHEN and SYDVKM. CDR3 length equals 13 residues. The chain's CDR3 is CASRFSWAYEQYF. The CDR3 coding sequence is TGTGCCAGCAGGTTCTCTTGGGCTTACGAGCAGTACTTC.

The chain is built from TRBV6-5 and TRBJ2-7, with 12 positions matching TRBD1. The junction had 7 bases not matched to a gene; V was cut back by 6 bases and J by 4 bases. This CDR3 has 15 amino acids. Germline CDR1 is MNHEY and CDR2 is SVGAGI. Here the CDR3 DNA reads TGTGCCAGCAGCACCGGGACAGGGGGCGCGTACGAGCAGTACTTC. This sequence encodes CASSTGTGGAYEQYF.

The CDR3 region is CASSPRLGGTRYEQYF. CDR3 DNA: TGTGCCAGCAGCCCGAGACTGGGCGGGACCCGCTACGAGCAGTACTTC. J is TRBJ2-7 and V is TRBV5-6; maybe TRBD2 (6 bases). Germline V gene data show CDR1 as SGHDT and CDR2 as YYEEEE. The germline V and J ends were trimmed by 4 bases and 3 bases, with 20 bases remaining between them. The CDR3 consists of 16 residues.

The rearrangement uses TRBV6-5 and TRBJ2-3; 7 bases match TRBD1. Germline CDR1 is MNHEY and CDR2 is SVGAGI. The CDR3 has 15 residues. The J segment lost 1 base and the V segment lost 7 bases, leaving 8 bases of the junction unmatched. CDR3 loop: CASTNGQARTDTQYF. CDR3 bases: TGTGCCAGCACCAACGGACAGGCGCGCACAGATACGCAGTATTTT.

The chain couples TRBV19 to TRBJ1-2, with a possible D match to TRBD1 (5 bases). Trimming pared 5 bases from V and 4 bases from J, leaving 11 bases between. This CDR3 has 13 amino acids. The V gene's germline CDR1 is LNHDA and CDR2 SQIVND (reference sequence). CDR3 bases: TGTGCCAGTAGTTTCGTCGGGGGCTATGGCTACACCTTC. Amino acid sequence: CASSFVGGYGYTF.